The sequence of this T cell receptor beta chain was determined in a study of cytomegalovirus exposure and HLA in healthy donors. This clone has only one observation. Its specificity is unknown. PCR primers comprised 60 Vbeta and 13 Jbeta primers. The protocol was immunoSEQ multiplex PCR, while the TCRdb copy is restricted to in-frame clones and leaves out a portion. This table has some 180,000 clones, around three quarters appearing once. The CDR3 consists of 16 residues. The ends lost 3 bases at V and 6 bases at J; junction bases unmatched: 6. Germline assignment: CDR1 SGHAT and CDR2 FQNNGV. Study-level findings and limits: Later findings reportedly placed an Asian-associated ancestry cluster below the roughly 670-donor mean for N-insertions.

This receptor was identified in a young woman in good health and CMV-seronegative. Sample: PBMCs. The chain employs TRBV11-2 and TRBJ2-2; 11 bases match TRBD1. The CDR3 sequence: CASSLGQGELAGELFF. CDR3 in DNA: TGTGCCAGCAGCTTGGGACAGGGGGAATTAGCCGGGGAGCTGTTTTTT.